The 27 T cell receptor beta chains given below trace back to one sample, sequenced in a study of T cells in narcolepsy. The repertoire was sequenced with immunoSEQ multiplex PCR; TCRdb's copy has only in-frame clones and lacks some. The table shows some 30,000 clones, with 78% occurring only once. Specimen: CD45RA- memory CD4+ T cells from PBMCs. These receptors all come from a human donor with narcolepsy.

This clone was seen a single time. The genes are TRBV7-9 and TRBJ1-1; the D is unclear. The CDR3 extends over 13 amino acids. Germline V gene data show CDR1 as SEHNR and CDR2 as FQNEAQ (reference sequence). The ends were cut back, 1 base at V and 4 bases at J, with 7 bases in the middle. The DNA for the CDR3 is TGTGCCAGCAGCTTAGATGGCGGCACTGAAGCTTTCTTT. Residues: CASSLDGGTEAFF.

This sequence joins TRBV7-9 and TRBJ1-1; 7 nucleotides line up with TRBD1. The CDR3 covers 14 residues. From germline, CDR1 is SEHNR and CDR2 FQNEAQ (reference sequence). V was pared by 4 bases and J by 1 base, with 3 bases of the junction left unmatched. CDR3 nucleotides: TGTGCCAGCAGCTCAGGGGGTCAGAACACTGAAGCTTTCTTT. It is translated as CASSSGGQNTEAFF.

V and J are TRBV19 and TRBJ2-1; TRBD1 aligns across 7 bases. The trim removed 4 bases at V and 9 bases at J, leaving 15 bases unmatched. CDR3 length equals 16 residues. From germline, CDR1 is LNHDA and CDR2 SQIVND (reference sequence). CDR3 sequence: CASSTLVTGAIGEQFF. CDR3 sequence (DNA): TGTGCCAGTAGTACCCTCGTAACAGGGGCTATAGGTGAGCAGTTCTTC.

This chain links TRBV7-9 with TRBJ1-5; the match to TRBD1 covers 7 bases. The CDR3 length is 14 residues. The V and J ends lost 4 bases and 5 bases, in that order; junction bases with no gene match: 5. Germline CDR1 SEHNR, CDR2 FQNEAQ (reference sequence). DNA of the CDR3: TGTGCCAGCAGCTCGACAGGGAGGGATCAGCCCCAGCATTTT. The encoded protein is CASSSTGRDQPQHF.

The chain uses TRBV5-8 and TRBJ2-7; TRBD1 matches at 7 bases. CDR3 length: 14 residues. CDR1 is SGHTS, CDR2 YDEGEE, per germline. J gave up 6 bases and V 2 bases, and 8 bases lay outside the gene matches. Here the CDR3 DNA reads TGTGCCAGCAGCTTCGGGACAGTAGCCATCGAGCAGTACTTC. Amino acid sequence: CASSFGTVAIEQYF.

A few counts support this clone. A junction end diverges from the germline sequence, so it may reflect a read error. In the same sample, other DNA sequences code for this CDR3. The V call is TRBV9, the J call TRBJ1-2; D ambiguous. The V gene's germline CDR1 is SGDLS and CDR2 YYNGEE. The CDR3 is 15 residues long. CDR3 bases: TGTGCCAGCAGCCCGCAGGCCCGACGGAACTACGGCTACACCTTC. Residues: CASSPQARRNYGYTF.

The rearrangement uses TRBV20-1 and TRBJ1-4; D unresolved. The CDR3 is 11 residues long. Per germline, CDR1 DFQATT and CDR2 SNEGSKA (reference sequence). The V end lost 5 bases, the J end lost 5 bases, and 6 bases lay between the germline ends. This CDR3 reads CSALLNEKLFF. CDR3 nucleotide sequence: TGCAGTGCTCTGTTAAATGAAAAACTGTTTTTT.

The rearrangement joins TRBV6-5 to TRBJ2-5; D gene ambiguous. There are 14 residues in the CDR3. V was cut by 4 bases and J by 2 bases, with 11 bases left in between. Germline V CDR1 and CDR2: MNHEY, SVGAGI. CDR3: CASSFTDRQETQYF. CDR3 DNA sequence: TGTGCCAGCAGTTTTACCGACCGGCAAGAGACCCAGTACTTC.

V gene TRBV14 combines with J gene TRBJ2-1; 7 bases are a match to TRBD1. Germline lookup yields CDR1 SGHDN and CDR2 FVKESK. With 4 bases clipped from V and 9 bases from J, the junction kept 15 bases outside the gene matches. The CDR3 is 16 residues long. The CDR3 sequence: CASSPRKGAFIGEQFF. DNA for the CDR3: TGTGCCAGCAGCCCCCGGAAGGGGGCCTTTATTGGTGAGCAGTTCTTC.

The chain couples TRBV19 to TRBJ2-2; a weak D match, TRBD1 (7 bases). Germline assignment: CDR1 LNHDA and CDR2 SQIVND (reference sequence). The length of the CDR3 is 15 residues. V was clipped by 7 bases and J by 1 base, with 13 bases between them. In DNA form, the CDR3 reads TGTGCCAGTACAGGGGGGCCGAGGAACACCGGGGAGCTGTTTTTT. It yields the protein CASTGGPRNTGELFF. The full variable domain, in which reference TRBV19 and TRBJ2-2 provide the parts outside the CDR3, is DGGITQSPKYLFRKEGQNVTLSCEQNLNHDAMYWYRQDPGQGLRLIYYSQIVNDFQKGDIAEGYSVSREKKESFPLTVTSAQKNPTAFYLCASTGGPRNTGELFFGEGSRLTVL.

V gene TRBV7-3 combines with J gene TRBJ1-6, with TRBD1 matching over 8 bases. The junction had 2 bases not matched to a gene; V was cut back by 5 bases and J by 8 bases. The CDR3 runs 13 residues. CDR1 and CDR2 (germline): SGHTA, FQGTGA. CDR3: CASSADRDSPLHF. CDR3 DNA: TGTGCCAGCAGCGCGGACAGGGATTCACCCCTCCACTTT.

This rearrangement joins TRBV7-9 to TRBJ2-3, with 10 bases matching TRBD2. CDR1 SEHNR and CDR2 FQNEAQ come from the germline V gene (reference sequence). V lost 6 bases, J lost 3 bases, and 6 bases stayed unmatched. CDR3 length equals 15 residues. This CDR3 is CASRDSGRRTDTQYF. CDR3 nucleotide sequence: TGTGCCAGCAGAGATAGCGGGAGGAGGACAGATACGCAGTATTTT.

The chain couples TRBV5-4 to TRBJ1-2; 9 bases map to TRBD1. The junction had 13 bases not matched to a gene; V was cut back by 3 bases and J by 7 bases. CDR1 SGHNT and CDR2 YYREEE come from the germline V gene (reference sequence). The CDR3 sequence is 16 residues long. This CDR3 reads CASSYPTGTGSLGYTF. CDR3 DNA: TGTGCCAGCAGCTACCCAACCGGGACAGGGAGCCTTGGCTACACCTTC.

This clone was counted between two and nine times. The gene calls are TRBV6-5 and TRBJ1-1, with D possibly TRBD1 on 6 matching bases. The CDR3 has 11 residues. V shed 7 bases and J shed 11 bases, with 14 bases lying between them. Per the germline V gene, CDR1 is MNHEY and CDR2 is SVGAGI. The CDR3 bases are TGTGCCAGCACCCAGGGGCCTCGCGCTTTCTTT. Its protein is CASTQGPRAFF.

The rearrangement links TRBV5-1 to TRBJ2-3; D gene ambiguous. Between the trimmed V and J ends, which lost 0 bases and 6 bases, there was a span of 14 bases. In germline, CDR1 is SGHRS, CDR2 YFSETQ. This CDR3 has 15 amino acids. CDR3 nucleotides: TGCGCCAGCAGCTTGGAGCCCCGAACGCCCGATACGCAGTATTTT. It encodes CASSLEPRTPDTQYF.

This chain uses TRBV14 with TRBJ2-7, with D unclear. Between the trimmed V and J ends, which lost 4 bases and 3 bases, there was a span of 19 bases. This CDR3 comprises 16 residues. Germline-derived CDR1 and CDR2 are SGHDN and FVKESK. In DNA, the CDR3 is TGTGCCAGCAGCCTAAGAGGTGGTCAGCCCCACTACGAGCAGTACTTC. Translated: CASSLRGGQPHYEQYF. Combining the CDR3 with reference TRBV14 and TRBJ2-7 gives the whole variable domain EAGVTQFPSHSVIEKGQTVTLRCDPISGHDNLYWYRRVMGKEIKFLLHFVKESKQDESGMPNNRFLAERTGGTYSTLKVQPAELEDSGVYFCASSLRGGQPHYEQYFGPGTRLTVT.

This clone has just a few counts. The chain links TRBV6-1 to TRBJ2-7; possibly TRBD1 or TRBD2 for D (5 bases each). Germline CDR1 and CDR2: MNHNS and SASEGT. V was trimmed by 4 bases and J by 3 bases, leaving 16 bases between them. The CDR3 is made up of 15 amino acids. CDR3 loop: CASSGAGTLLYEQYF. The CDR3 DNA sequence: TGTGCCAGCAGTGGCGCCGGGACCCTCCTCTACGAGCAGTACTTC.

This clone was detected only a few times. The chain couples TRBV5-6 to TRBJ1-5, with a weak D call TRBD1 (6 bases). V was cut by 4 bases and J by 2 bases, with 16 bases left in between. Germline CDR1 SGHDT, CDR2 YYEEEE. The CDR3 is made up of 16 amino acids. As DNA, the CDR3 is TGTGCCAGCAGCCGCGGGGGCGGGTCGGGCAATCAGCCCCAGCATTTT. It yields the protein CASSRGGGSGNQPQHF.

V and J are TRBV29-1 and TRBJ1-2, with TRBD1 identical over 9 bases. Germline CDR1 is SQVTM and CDR2 is ANQGSEA. Unmatched junction bases numbered 7, after V lost 3 bases and J lost 8 bases. The CDR3 is 13 amino acids. The CDR3 DNA follows: TGCAGCGTTGAGGACAGGGGAATGGGCGGCTACACCTTC. It translates to CSVEDRGMGGYTF.

The chain joins TRBV6-1 to TRBJ2-6; 7 bases line up with TRBD1. The CDR3 covers 18 residues. CDR1 and CDR2 (germline): MNHNS, SASEGT. V lost 5 bases, J lost 0 bases, and 10 bases stayed unmatched. The CDR3 protein is CASSQVGGRGSGANVLTF. For the CDR3, the DNA is TGTGCCAGCAGTCAAGTAGGGGGCCGGGGCTCTGGGGCCAACGTCCTGACTTTC.

The chain's CDR3 is CASSYRGGEQFF. The CDR3 DNA reads as TGTGCCAGCAGTTATCGGGGGGGTGAGCAGTTCTTC. The V call is TRBV6-5, the J call TRBJ2-1; 8 nucleotides line up with TRBD2. The length of the CDR3 is 12 residues. The V and J ends lost 3 bases and 9 bases, in that order; junction bases with no gene match: 1. Germline CDR1 reads MNHEY; CDR2 reads SVGAGI.

The chain couples TRBV6-1 to TRBJ2-7; D is uncertain. The germline V gene encodes CDR1 MNHNS and CDR2 SASEGT. With 6 bases removed from V and 5 bases from J, the gap between germline ends came to 14 bases. This CDR3 comprises 13 residues. CDR3 region: CASSLSTKNEQYF. As DNA, the CDR3 is TGTGCCAGCAGCCTTTCCACAAAAAACGAGCAGTACTTC.

V usage is TRBV19 and J usage is TRBJ2-3; tentative D call: TRBD2 (6 bases). This CDR3 region has 13 residues. Germline lookup yields CDR1 LNHDA and CDR2 SQIVND (reference sequence). V lost 5 bases and J 6 bases, leaving 12 bases between the germline ends. The CDR3 coding sequence is TGTGCCAGTAGTTTCGTCAGCGGGGATACGCAGTATTTT. This gives the protein CASSFVSGDTQYF.

The chain recombines TRBV6-5 with TRBJ1-5; 8 bases agree with TRBD1. The ends lost 2 bases at V and 4 bases at J; junction bases unmatched: 7. The CDR3 consists of 16 residues. The germline V gene encodes CDR1 MNHEY and CDR2 SVGAGI. The DNA for the CDR3 is TGTGCCAGCAGTTACCCCGGCAGGGGGCAGAATCAGCCCCAGCATTTT. Its translation is CASSYPGRGQNQPQHF.

This clone was observed a few times. The chain joins TRBV5-5 to TRBJ2-4; 9 bases agree with TRBD1. V lost 4 bases to trimming and J lost 8 bases; unmatched junction nucleotides: 7. CDR3 length equals 14 residues. The germline V gene has CDR1 SGHKS and CDR2 YYEKEE (reference sequence). CDR3 in DNA: TGTGCCAGCAGCCGGGGGACAGGGATTGACATTCAGTACTTC. Translated, it gives CASSRGTGIDIQYF.

This rearrangement joins TRBV19 to TRBJ2-7; no firm D call. Trimming took 3 bases from V and 7 from J, leaving 13 bases between them. Germline CDR1 is LNHDA and CDR2 is SQIVND (reference sequence). The CDR3 contains 13 residues. The CDR3 DNA sequence: TGTGCCAGTAGTATGATGGGATCCGCAGAGCAGTACTTC. Translation: CASSMMGSAEQYF.

This chain links TRBV29-1 with TRBJ2-2; D remains unclear. V lost 3 bases and J 7 bases, leaving 6 bases between the germline ends. Germline V gene sequence: CDR1 SQVTM, CDR2 ANQGSEA. The CDR3 is made up of 11 amino acids. CDR3 sequence (DNA): TGCAGCGTTGACCTACTCGGGGAGCTGTTTTTT. It translates to CSVDLLGELFF.